This T cell receptor (beta chain) was found in a study of CD8+CD57+ T cells in acquired aplastic anemia. Study-wide background: The sorted CD4+ and CD8+ cells yielded an average around 3.2 ug of DNA. Study findings and constraints: The CD8+ Simpson's diversity of patients and controls was not significantly different. The same twenty-nine CD8+ CDR3 sequences occurred in patients and in controls.

In this sample, this clonotype turned up many times. No antigen is known for it. An expansion of CD8+CD57+ cells by flow cytometry had been shown in patients chosen for sequencing. Severe acquired aplastic anemia affected all patients. In germline, CDR1 is MNHEY, CDR2 SVGAGI. The CDR3 has 14 amino acids. After removal of 5 bases from V and 4 bases from J, the junction contained 4 bases not matched to a gene. Investigators profiled TCR beta VDJ and CDR3 from genomic DNA template. In TCRdb, the reads were re-called with MiXCR into one record per CDR3 protein. Among hundreds of thousands of distinct CDR3 sequences listed, approximately 50% were seen once.

The source material was sorted CD4+, CD8+, or CD8+CD57+ T cells (not recorded which) from PBMCs. The V call is TRBV6-5, the J call TRBJ2-1; 8 nucleotides align to TRBD2. The TCR originated in a human donor with aplastic anemia. The CDR3 here is CASSSGTSYNEQFF. Here the CDR3 DNA reads TGTGCCAGCAGTAGCGGGACTAGTTACAATGAGCAGTTCTTC.